This T cell receptor (beta chain) was found in a study of breast tumors, draining lymph nodes, adjacent tissues. CDR3 length: 15 amino acids. V gave up 3 bases and J gave up 1 base; unmatched junction bases: 5. Germline CDR1 reads SNHLY; CDR2 reads FYNNEI. MiXCR, applied by TCRdb to the multiplex PCR reads, yields one record per CDR3 protein. This table has over 60,000 distinct CDR3 sequences, approximately 47% appearing once. Sample: breast tumor tissue. The rearrangement joins TRBV2 to TRBJ2-5; TRBD2 agrees at 7 bases. The TCR was taken from a female donor with breast cancer. Some clones in this sample may be carry-over from other donors' samples. The CDR3 nucleotides are TGTGCCAGCAGTGAGTGGGAGGGGCCCCAAGAGACCCAGTACTTC. Translation gives CASSEWEGPQETQYF.